This T cell receptor (beta chain) was retrieved from a study of cytomegalovirus exposure and HLA in healthy donors. The V and J ends lost 3 bases and 5 bases, in that order; junction bases with no gene match: 3. Germline CDR1 reads MDHEN; CDR2 reads SYDVKM. The CDR3 sequence is 13 residues long. The PCR had 60 Vbeta and 13 Jbeta primers. This table comes from immunoSEQ multiplex PCR, and its TCRdb copy is limited to in-frame clones, with some not included. The data hold 200,000 to 250,000 clones, with about two thirds observed a single time. The clonotype was recovered from a man in his forties in good health and CMV-seropositive. The chain joins TRBV28 to TRBJ1-2, with TRBD1 matching 7 bases. Specimen: PBMCs. The CDR3 protein is CASSFARGYGYTF. The CDR3 region has the DNA TGTGCCAGCAGTTTCGCCAGGGGGTATGGCTACACCTTC.